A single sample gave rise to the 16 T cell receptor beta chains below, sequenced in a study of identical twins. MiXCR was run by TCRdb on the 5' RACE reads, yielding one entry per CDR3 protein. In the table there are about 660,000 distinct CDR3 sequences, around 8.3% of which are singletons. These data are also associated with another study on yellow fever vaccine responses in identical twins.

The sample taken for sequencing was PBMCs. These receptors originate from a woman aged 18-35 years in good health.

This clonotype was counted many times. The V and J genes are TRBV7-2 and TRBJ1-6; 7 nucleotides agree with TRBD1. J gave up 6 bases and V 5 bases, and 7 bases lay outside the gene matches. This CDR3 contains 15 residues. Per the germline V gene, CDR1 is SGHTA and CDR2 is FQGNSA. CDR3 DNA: TGTGCCAGCAGCATCAGACAGGGATCTAATTCACCCCTCCACTTT. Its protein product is CASSIRQGSNSPLHF.

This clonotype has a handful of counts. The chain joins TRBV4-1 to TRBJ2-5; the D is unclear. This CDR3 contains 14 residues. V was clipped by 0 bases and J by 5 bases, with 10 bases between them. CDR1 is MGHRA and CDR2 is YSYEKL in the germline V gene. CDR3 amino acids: CASSQDNRVETQYF. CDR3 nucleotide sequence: TGCGCCAGCAGCCAAGATAATAGAGTGGAGACCCAGTACTTC.

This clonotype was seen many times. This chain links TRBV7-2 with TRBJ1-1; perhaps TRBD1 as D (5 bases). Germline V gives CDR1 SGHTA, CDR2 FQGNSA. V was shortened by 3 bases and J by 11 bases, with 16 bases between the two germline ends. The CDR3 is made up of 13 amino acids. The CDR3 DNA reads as TGTGCCAGCAGCTTGGGGCCCCTTCGCGGTGCTTTCTTT. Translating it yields CASSLGPLRGAFF.

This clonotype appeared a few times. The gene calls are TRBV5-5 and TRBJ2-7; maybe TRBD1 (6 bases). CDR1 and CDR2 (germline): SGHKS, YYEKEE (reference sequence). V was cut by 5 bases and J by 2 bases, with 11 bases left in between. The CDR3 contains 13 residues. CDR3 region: CASRQGTTYEQYF. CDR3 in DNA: TGTGCCAGCAGACAGGGAACTACCTACGAGCAGTACTTC.

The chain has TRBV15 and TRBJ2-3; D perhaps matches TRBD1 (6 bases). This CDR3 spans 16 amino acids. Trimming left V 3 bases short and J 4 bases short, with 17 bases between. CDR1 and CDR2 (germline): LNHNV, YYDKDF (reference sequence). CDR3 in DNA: TGTGCCACCAGCAGTATAAGAGGGGGTAAAGCAGATACGCAGTATTTT. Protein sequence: CATSSIRGGKADTQYF.

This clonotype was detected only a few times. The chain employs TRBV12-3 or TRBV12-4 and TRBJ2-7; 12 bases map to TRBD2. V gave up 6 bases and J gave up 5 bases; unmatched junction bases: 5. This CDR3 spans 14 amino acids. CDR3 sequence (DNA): TGTGCCAGCAGGGAGACTAGCGGGGGACACGAGCAGTACTTC. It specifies CASRETSGGHEQYF.

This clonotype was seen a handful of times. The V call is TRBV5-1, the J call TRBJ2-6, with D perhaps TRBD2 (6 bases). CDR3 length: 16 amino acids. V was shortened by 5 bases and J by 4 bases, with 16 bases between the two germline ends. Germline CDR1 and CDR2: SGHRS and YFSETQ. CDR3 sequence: CASRPDPAGGANVLTF. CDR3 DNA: TGCGCCAGCAGACCGGACCCCGCGGGAGGGGCCAACGTCCTGACTTTC.

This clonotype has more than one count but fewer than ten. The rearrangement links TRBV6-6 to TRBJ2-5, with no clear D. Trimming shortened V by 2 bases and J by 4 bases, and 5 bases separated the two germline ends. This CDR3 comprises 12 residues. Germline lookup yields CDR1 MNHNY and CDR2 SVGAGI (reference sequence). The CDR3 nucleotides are TGTGCCAGCAGTTACGCTAGAGAGACCCAGTACTTC. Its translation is CASSYARETQYF.

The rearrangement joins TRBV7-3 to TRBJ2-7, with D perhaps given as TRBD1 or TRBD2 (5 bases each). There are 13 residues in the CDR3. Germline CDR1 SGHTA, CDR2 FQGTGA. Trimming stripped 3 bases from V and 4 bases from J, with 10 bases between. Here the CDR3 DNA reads TGTGCCAGCAGCTTCGACAGCGGATACGAGCAGTACTTC. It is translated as CASSFDSGYEQYF.

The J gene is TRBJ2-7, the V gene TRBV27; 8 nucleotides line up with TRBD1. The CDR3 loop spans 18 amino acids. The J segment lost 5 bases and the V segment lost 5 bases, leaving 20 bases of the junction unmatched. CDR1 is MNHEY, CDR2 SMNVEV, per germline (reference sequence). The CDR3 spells CASSQDRSGGAILNEQYF. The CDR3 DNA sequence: TGTGCCAGCAGTCAAGACCGATCAGGGGGCGCGATATTAAACGAGCAGTACTTC.

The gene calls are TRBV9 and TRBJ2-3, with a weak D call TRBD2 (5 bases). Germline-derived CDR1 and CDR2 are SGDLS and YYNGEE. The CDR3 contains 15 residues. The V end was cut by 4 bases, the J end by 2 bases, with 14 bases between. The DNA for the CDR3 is TGTGCCAGCAGCTTAGGAGGAAGTCCCACAGATACGCAGTATTTT. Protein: CASSLGGSPTDTQYF.

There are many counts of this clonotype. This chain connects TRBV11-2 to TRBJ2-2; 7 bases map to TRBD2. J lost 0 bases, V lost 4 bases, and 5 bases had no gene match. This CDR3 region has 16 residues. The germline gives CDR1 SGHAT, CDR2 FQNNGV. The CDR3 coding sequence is TGTGCCAGCAGCTGGGGGGGGGGACCGAACACCGGGGAGCTGTTTTTT. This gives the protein CASSWGGGPNTGELFF.

The CDR3: CASSRSGRDRTDTQYF. CDR3 nucleotides: TGCGCCAGCAGTCGTAGCGGGAGGGATCGGACAGATACGCAGTATTTT. The chain recombines TRBV5-1 with TRBJ2-3; 11 bases are a match to TRBD2. V was pared by 5 bases and J by 3 bases, with 8 bases of the junction left unmatched. CDR3 size: 16 residues. From germline, CDR1 is SGHRS and CDR2 YFSETQ.

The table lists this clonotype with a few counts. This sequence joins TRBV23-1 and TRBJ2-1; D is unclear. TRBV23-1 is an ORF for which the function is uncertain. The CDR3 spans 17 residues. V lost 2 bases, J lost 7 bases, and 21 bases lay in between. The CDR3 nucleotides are TGCGCCAGCAGTCAAGCTCTTCGGCTTGTCAGTTGGAATGAGCAGTTCTTC. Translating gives CASSQALRLVSWNEQFF.

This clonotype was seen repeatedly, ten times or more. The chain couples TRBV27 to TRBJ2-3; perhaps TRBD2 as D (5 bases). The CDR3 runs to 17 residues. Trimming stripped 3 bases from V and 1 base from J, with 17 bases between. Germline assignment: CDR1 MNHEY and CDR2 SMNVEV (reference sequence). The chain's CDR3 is CASSLGVSWPGTDTQYF. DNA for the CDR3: TGTGCCAGCAGTTTGGGAGTCAGCTGGCCGGGCACAGATACGCAGTATTTT.

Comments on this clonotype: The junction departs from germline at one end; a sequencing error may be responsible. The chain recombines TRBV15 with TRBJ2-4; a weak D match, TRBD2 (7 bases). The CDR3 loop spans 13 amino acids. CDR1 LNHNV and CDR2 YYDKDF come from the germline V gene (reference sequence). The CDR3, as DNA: TGTGCCACCAGCCGAGAGGGGGGGGCAGCCCGGCACTTC. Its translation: CATSREGGAARHF.